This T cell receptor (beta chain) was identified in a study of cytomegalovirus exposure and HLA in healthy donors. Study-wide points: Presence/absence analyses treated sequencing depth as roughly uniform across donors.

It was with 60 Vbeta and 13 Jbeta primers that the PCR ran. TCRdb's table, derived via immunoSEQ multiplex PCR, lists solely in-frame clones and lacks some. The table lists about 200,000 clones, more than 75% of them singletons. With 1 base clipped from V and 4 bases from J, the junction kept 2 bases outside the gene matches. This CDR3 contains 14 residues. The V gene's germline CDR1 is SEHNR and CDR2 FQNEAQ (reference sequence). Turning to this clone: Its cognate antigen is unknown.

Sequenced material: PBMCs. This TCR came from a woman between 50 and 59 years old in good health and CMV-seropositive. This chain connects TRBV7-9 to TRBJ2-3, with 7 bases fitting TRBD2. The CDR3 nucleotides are TGTGCCAGCAGCTTAGGGGGGGGTGCAGATACGCAGTATTTT. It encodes CASSLGGGADTQYF.